This T cell receptor beta chain is drawn from a study of beta chain features in type 1 diabetes. Study-wide points: Moderately but significantly shorter TCRB CDR3s were found in Type 1 diabetes patients in all four CD4+ subsets.

Trimming cost V 4 bases and J 10 bases, with 16 bases left between them. CDR3 length: 13 amino acids. Germline-derived CDR1 and CDR2 are SGHDN and FVKESK. Sequenced material consisted of expressed TCRB transcripts (all of the isolated RNA was reverse transcribed). TCRdb keeps only in-frame clones here, not all; method: immunoSEQ multiplex PCR. Here the sample spans hundreds of thousands of clones, around 15% being singletons. This clone was found a few times. Its antigen is as yet unknown. This clonotype originated in a young man with type 1 diabetes. This chain links TRBV14 with TRBJ1-1; TRBD1 is a possible D gene (5 bases). Sequencing used naive CD4+ T cells from blood. CDR3 DNA: TGTGCCAGCAGCCTAACGGGGGGTACGCCAGCTTTCTTT. This sequence encodes CASSLTGGTPAFF.